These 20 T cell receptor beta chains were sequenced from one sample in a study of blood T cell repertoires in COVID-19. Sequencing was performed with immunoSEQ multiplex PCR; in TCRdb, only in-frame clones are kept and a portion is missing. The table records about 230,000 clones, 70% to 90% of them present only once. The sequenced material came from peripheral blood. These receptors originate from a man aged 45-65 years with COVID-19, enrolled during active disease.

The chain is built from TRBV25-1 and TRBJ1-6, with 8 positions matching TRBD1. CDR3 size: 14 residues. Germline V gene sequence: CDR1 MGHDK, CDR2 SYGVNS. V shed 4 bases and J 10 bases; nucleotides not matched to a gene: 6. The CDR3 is CASSVTGEGSPLHF. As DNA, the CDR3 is TGTGCCAGCAGTGTGACAGGGGAGGGCTCACCCCTCCACTTT.

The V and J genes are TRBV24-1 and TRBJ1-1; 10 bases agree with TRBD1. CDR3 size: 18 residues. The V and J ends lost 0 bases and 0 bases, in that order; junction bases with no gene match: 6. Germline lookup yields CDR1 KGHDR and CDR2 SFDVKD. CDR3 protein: CATSDLGTGVRVNTEAFF. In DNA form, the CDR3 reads TGTGCCACCAGTGATTTGGGGACAGGGGTACGCGTGAACACTGAAGCTTTCTTT.

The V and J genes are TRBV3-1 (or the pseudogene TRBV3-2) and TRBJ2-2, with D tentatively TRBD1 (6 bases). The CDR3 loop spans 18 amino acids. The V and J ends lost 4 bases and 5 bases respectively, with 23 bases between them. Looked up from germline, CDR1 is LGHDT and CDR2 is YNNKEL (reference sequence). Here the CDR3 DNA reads TGTGCCAGCAGCCTAAGAAGGGGGTTAGCATCGTTGACCGGGGAGCTGTTTTTT. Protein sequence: CASSLRRGLASLTGELFF.

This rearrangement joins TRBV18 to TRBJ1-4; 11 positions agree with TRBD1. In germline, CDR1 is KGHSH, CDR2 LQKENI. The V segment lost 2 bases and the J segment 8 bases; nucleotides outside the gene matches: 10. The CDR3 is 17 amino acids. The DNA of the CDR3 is TGTGCCAGCTCACCAACGGACAGGGGGCAAGGGGACGAAAAACTGTTTTTT. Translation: CASSPTDRGQGDEKLFF.

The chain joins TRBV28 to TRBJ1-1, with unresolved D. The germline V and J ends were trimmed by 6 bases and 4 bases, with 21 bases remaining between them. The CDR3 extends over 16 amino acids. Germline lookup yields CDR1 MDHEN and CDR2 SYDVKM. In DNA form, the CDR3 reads TGTGCCAGCAGCCCTCATGACAACGGGGTACTCACTGAAGCTTTCTTT. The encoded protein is CASSPHDNGVLTEAFF. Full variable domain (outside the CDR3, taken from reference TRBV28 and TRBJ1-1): DVKVTQSSRYLVKRTGEKVFLECVQDMDHENMFWYRQDPGLGLRLIYFSYDVKMKEKGDIPEGYSVSREKKERFSLILESASTNQTSMYLCASSPHDNGVLTEAFFGQGTRLTVV.

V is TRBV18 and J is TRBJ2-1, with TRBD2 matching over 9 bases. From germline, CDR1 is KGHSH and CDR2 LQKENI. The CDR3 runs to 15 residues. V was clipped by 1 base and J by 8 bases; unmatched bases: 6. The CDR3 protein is CASSPRASGMYEQFF. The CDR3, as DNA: TGTGCCAGCTCACCACGGGCTAGCGGGATGTATGAGCAGTTCTTC. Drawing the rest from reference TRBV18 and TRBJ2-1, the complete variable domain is NAGVMQNPRHLVRRRGQEARLRCSPMKGHSHVYWYRQLPEEGLKFMVYLQKENIIDESGMPKERFSAEFPKEGPSILRIQQVVRGDSAAYFCASSPRASGMYEQFFGPGTRLTVL.

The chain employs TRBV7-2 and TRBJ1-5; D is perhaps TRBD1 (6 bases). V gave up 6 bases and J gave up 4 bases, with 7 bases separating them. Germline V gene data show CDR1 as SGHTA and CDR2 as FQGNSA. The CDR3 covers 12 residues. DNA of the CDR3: TGTGCCAGCAGTAGGGGGAATCAGCCCCAGCATTTT. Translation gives CASSRGNQPQHF.

The CDR3 coding sequence is TGTGCCAGCAGTTACGAGCAGGGGATCTCCTACGAGCAGTACTTC. Translation: CASSYEQGISYEQYF. The genes are TRBV6-6 and TRBJ2-7, with TRBD1 as a possible D gene (6 bases). This CDR3 region has 15 residues. Trimming took off 2 bases at V and 0 bases at J, with 11 bases between the two ends. CDR1 is MNHNY and CDR2 is SVGAGI in the germline V gene (reference sequence).

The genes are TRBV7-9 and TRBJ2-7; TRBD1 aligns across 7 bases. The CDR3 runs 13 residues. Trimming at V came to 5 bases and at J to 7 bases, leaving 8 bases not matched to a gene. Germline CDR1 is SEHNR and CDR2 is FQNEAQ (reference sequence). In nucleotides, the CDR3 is TGTGCCAGCAGCGAAGGGGGCCCGGGGGAGCAGTACTTC. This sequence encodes CASSEGGPGEQYF. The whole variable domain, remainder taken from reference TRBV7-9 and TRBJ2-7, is DTGVSQNPRHKITKRGQNVTFRCDPISEHNRLYWYRQTLGQGPEFLTYFQNEAQLEKSRLLSDRFSAERPKGSFSTLEIQRTEQGDSAMYLCASSEGGPGEQYFGPGTRLTVT.

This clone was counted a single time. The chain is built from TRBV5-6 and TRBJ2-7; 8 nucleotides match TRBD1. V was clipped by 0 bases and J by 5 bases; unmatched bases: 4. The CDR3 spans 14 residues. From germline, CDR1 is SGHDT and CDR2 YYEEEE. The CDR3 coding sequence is TGTGCCAGCAGCTTGGGGACAGGGATAGACGAGCAGTACTTC. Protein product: CASSLGTGIDEQYF.

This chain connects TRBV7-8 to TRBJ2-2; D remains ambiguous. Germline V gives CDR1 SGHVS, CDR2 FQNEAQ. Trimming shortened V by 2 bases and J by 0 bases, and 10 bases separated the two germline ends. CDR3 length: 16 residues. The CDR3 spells CASSLLVGANTGELFF. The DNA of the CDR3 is TGTGCCAGCAGCTTACTGGTCGGAGCGAACACCGGGGAGCTGTTTTTT.

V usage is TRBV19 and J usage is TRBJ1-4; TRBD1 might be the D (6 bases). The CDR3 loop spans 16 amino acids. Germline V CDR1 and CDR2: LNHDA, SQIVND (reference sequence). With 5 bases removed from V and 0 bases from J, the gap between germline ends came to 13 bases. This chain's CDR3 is CASSARQASTNEKLFF. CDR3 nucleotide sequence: TGTGCCAGTAGTGCCAGACAGGCATCAACTAATGAAAAACTGTTTTTT.

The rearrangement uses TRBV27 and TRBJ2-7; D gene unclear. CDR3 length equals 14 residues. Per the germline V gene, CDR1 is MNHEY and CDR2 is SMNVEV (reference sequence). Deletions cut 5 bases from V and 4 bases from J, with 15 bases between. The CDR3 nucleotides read TGTGCCAGCAGTCCCACCAGGAAGGTATACGAGCAGTACTTC. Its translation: CASSPTRKVYEQYF.

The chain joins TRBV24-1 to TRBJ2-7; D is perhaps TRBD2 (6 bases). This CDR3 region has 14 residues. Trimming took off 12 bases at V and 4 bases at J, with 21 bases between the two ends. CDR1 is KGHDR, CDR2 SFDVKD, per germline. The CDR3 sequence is CAFLSGPRGYEQYF. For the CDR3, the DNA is TGTGCCTTTTTAAGCGGGCCCCGTGGATACGAGCAGTACTTC.

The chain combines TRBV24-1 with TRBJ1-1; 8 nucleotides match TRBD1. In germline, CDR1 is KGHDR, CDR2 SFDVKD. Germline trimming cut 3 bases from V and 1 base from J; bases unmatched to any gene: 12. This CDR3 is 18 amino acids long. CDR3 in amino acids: CATSDPNPDRGWNTEAFF. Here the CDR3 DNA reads TGTGCCACCAGTGATCCTAACCCCGACAGGGGATGGAACACTGAAGCTTTCTTT.

The CDR3 region has the DNA TGTGCCTGGAACAATGATCAAGGGGTACTACGCGAGCAGTACTTC. It yields the protein CAWNNDQGVLREQYF. This chain uses TRBV30 with TRBJ2-7, with D possibly being TRBD1 (5 bases). The germline V and J ends were trimmed by 4 bases and 6 bases, with 22 bases remaining between them. This CDR3 spans 15 amino acids. Looked up from germline, CDR1 is GTSNPN and CDR2 is SVGIG (reference sequence).

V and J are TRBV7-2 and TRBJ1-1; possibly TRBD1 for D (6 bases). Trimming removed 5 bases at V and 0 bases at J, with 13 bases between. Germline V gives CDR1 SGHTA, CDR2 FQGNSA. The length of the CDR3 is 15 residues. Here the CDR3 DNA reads TGTGCCAGCAGCCTTACAGGGTACATGAACACTGAAGCTTTCTTT. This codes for CASSLTGYMNTEAFF.

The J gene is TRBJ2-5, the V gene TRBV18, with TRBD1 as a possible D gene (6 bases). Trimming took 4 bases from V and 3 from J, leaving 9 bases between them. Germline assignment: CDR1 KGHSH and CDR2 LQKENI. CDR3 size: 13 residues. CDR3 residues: CASSRTVEETQYF. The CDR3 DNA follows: TGTGCCAGCTCACGGACAGTGGAAGAGACCCAGTACTTC.

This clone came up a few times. CDR3 protein: CASRRGQADLYEQYF. CDR3 DNA sequence: TGTGCCAGTAGACGAGGACAGGCCGACCTATACGAGCAGTACTTC. This sequence joins TRBV19 and TRBJ2-7; 7 nucleotides line up with TRBD1. The CDR3 sequence is 15 residues long. V lost 6 bases, J lost 4 bases, and 12 bases stayed unmatched. Germline assignment: CDR1 LNHDA and CDR2 SQIVND (reference sequence).

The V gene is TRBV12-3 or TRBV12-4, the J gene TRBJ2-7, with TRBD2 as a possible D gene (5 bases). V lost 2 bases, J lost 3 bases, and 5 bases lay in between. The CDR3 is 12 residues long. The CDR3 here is CASSLRGYEQYF. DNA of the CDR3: TGTGCCAGCAGTTTACGGGGCTACGAGCAGTACTTC.